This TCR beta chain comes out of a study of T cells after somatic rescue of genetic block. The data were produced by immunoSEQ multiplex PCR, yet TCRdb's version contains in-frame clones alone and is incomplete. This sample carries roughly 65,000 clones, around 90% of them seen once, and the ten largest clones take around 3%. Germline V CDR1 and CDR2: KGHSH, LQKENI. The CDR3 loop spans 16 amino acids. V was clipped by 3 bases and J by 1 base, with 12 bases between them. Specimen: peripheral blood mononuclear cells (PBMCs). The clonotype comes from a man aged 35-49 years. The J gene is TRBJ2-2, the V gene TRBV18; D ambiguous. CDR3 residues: CASSPFGQENTGELFF. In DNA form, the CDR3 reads TGTGCCAGCTCACCCTTCGGCCAGGAGAACACCGGGGAGCTGTTTTTT. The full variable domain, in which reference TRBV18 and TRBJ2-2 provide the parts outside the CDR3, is NAGVMQNPRHLVRRRGQEARLRCSPMKGHSHVYWYRQLPEEGLKFMVYLQKENIIDESGMPKERFSAEFPKEGPSILRIQQVVRGDSAAYFCASSPFGQENTGELFFGEGSRLTVL.